The 20 T cell receptor beta chains below come from one sample, sequenced in a study of low-dose radiotherapy and immunotherapy resistance in tumors. TRAV- and TRBV-specific primers were used for first-strand cDNA, which covered alpha and beta chains. It was with a constant-region primer and a V-primer adapter that TCRs were amplified over approximately 18 PCR cycles. TCRdb reprocessed the reads via MiXCR and lists one record per CDR3 protein. The sample records 10,000 to 15,000 distinct CDR3 sequences, roughly 66% being singletons. Receptor source: a human donor with advanced metastatic prostate, ovarian, gallbladder or colorectal cancer (not recorded which). This table probably holds off-target reads from a library built for another chain.

The chain carries TRBV4-1 and TRBJ2-5, with TRBD1 as a possible D gene (5 bases). V lost 3 bases and J 5 bases, leaving 13 bases between the germline ends. CDR3 length: 14 residues. Germline CDR1 is MGHRA and CDR2 is YSYEKL. In DNA form, the CDR3 reads TGCGCCAGCAGCCACCAGGGTTCTTGGGAGACCCAGTACTTC. Encoded protein: CASSHQGSWETQYF.

This clonotype has more than one count but fewer than ten. The chain employs TRBV11-3 and TRBJ2-1, with TRBD2 as a possible D gene (5 bases). V lost 3 bases and J 6 bases, leaving 12 bases between the germline ends. Germline CDR1 and CDR2: SGHNT and YENEEA. The CDR3 covers 14 residues. DNA of the CDR3: TGTGCCAGCAGCTTGGACTCAAATCCCAATGAGCAGTTCTTC. Its translation: CASSLDSNPNEQFF.

This chain joins TRBV20-1 and TRBJ1-3, with 7 bases that match TRBD1. The length of the CDR3 is 15 residues. The V gene end was trimmed by 0 bases and the J gene end by 7 bases; junction bases not matched to a gene: 9. Per germline, CDR1 DFQATT and CDR2 SNEGSKA (reference sequence). CDR3 sequence (DNA): TGCAGTGCTAGAGATAGGGGGCGCTTGGGCAACACCATATATTTT. Amino acid sequence: CSARDRGRLGNTIYF.

J is TRBJ1-6 and V is TRBV6-6; 7 bases fit TRBD1. The CDR3 loop spans 18 amino acids. The germline CDR1 and CDR2 sequences are MNHNY and SVGAGI (reference sequence). The V gene end was trimmed by 6 bases and the J gene end by 0 bases; junction bases not matched to a gene: 11. The CDR3 protein is CASRTGTERSSYNSPLHF. CDR3 in DNA: TGTGCCAGCAGGACCGGGACAGAACGAAGCTCCTATAATTCACCCCTCCACTTT.

CDR3 protein: CATSPGGSSNQPQHF. Here the CDR3 DNA reads TGTGCCACCAGCCCGGGGGGTTCCAGCAATCAGCCCCAGCATTTT. J is TRBJ1-5 and V is TRBV15, with D possibly matching TRBD1 (5 bases). The CDR3 spans 15 residues. The ends were cut back, 5 bases at V and 1 base at J, with 12 bases in the middle. The germline V gene encodes CDR1 LNHNV and CDR2 YYDKDF (reference sequence).

Only a few counts were recorded for this clonotype. The chain employs TRBV21-1 and TRBJ2-1; the DNA was not used to check the table's D call, TRBD1. TRBV21-1 constitutes a pseudogene. The CDR3 runs to 15 residues. CDR3 sequence reads: CASSKQGASYNEQFF. For the CDR3, the DNA is TGTGCCAGCAGCAAACAGGGGGCCTCCTACAATGAGCAGTTCTTC.

This clonotype has only a few counts. CDR3 protein: CASSTLTGSGNTIYF. CDR3 nucleotides: TGTGCCAGCAGCACCCTGACAGGGTCCGGAAACACCATATATTTT. The gene calls are TRBV9 and TRBJ1-3; 7 bases align to TRBD1. The V segment lost 4 bases and the J segment 4 bases; nucleotides outside the gene matches: 8. The V gene's germline CDR1 is SGDLS and CDR2 YYNGEE. This CDR3 has 15 residues.

The CDR3 coding sequence is TGTGCCAGCAGCCAAGAAATTACAGGGACCCGGGGCGAGCAGTACTTC. It is translated as CASSQEITGTRGEQYF. This chain connects TRBV14 to TRBJ2-7; D possibly corresponds to TRBD1 (6 bases). The CDR3 extends over 16 amino acids. Trimming shortened V by 0 bases and J by 6 bases, and 18 bases separated the two germline ends. CDR1 and CDR2 (germline): SGHDN, FVKESK.

This clonotype was counted between two and nine times. V and J are TRBV5-4 and TRBJ1-1; 7 bases fit TRBD1. Trimming cost V 7 bases and J 3 bases; bases outside gene matches: 9. The CDR3 consists of 14 residues. CDR1 and CDR2 (germline): SGHNT, YYREEE (reference sequence). The CDR3 region has the DNA TGTGCCAGCGGGGGCCCCCAGGGGGACACTGAAGCTTTCTTT. Encoded protein: CASGGPQGDTEAFF. The variable domain in full, completed from reference TRBV5-4 and TRBJ1-1, reads ETGVTQSPTHLIKTRGQQVTLRCSSQSGHNTVSWYQQALGQGPQFIFQYYREEENGRGNFPPRFSGLQFPNYSSELNVNALELDDSALYLCASGGPQGDTEAFFGQGTRLTVV.

V usage is TRBV9 and J usage is TRBJ2-3; D possibly matches TRBD1 or TRBD2 (5 bases each). Trimming left V 3 bases short and J 4 bases short, with 15 bases between. Germline CDR1 is SGDLS and CDR2 is YYNGEE. This CDR3 has 15 amino acids. CDR3 coding DNA: TGTGCCAGCAGCGGCCAGGGAGTGCAGGCAGATACGCAGTATTTT. It is translated as CASSGQGVQADTQYF.

This clonotype has just one count. The chain is built from TRBV11-2 and TRBJ2-2, with unresolved D. Germline CDR1 SGHAT, CDR2 FQNNGV. The V end lost 1 base, the J end lost 2 bases, and 8 bases lay between the germline ends. This CDR3 has 15 residues. The CDR3 coding sequence is TGTGCCAGCAGCTTAGGCGGCAGAAACACCGGGGAGCTGTTTTTT. This codes for CASSLGGRNTGELFF.

The gene calls are TRBV4-3 and TRBJ2-3; perhaps TRBD1 as D (5 bases). The CDR3 contains 15 residues. From germline, CDR1 is LGHNA and CDR2 YSLEER. Trimming cost V 0 bases and J 4 bases, with 11 bases left between them. The CDR3 loop is CASSQEPGWADTQYF. DNA for the CDR3: TGCGCCAGCAGCCAAGAGCCAGGGTGGGCAGATACGCAGTATTTT.

The rearrangement links TRBV7-2 to TRBJ2-1; 7 bases are a match to TRBD2. The CDR3 extends over 13 amino acids. CDR1 and CDR2 from the germline V gene are SGHTA and FQGNSA. J gave up 4 bases and V 5 bases, and 2 bases lay outside the gene matches. CDR3 protein: CASSPRGYNEQFF. In DNA form, the CDR3 reads TGTGCCAGCAGCCCGCGGGGGTACAATGAGCAGTTCTTC.

In this sample, this clonotype turned up a few times. CDR3 in DNA: TGTGCCAGCAGTTCTCTAGGGGGGAAACTGTTTTTT. Amino acids: CASSSLGGKLFF. The chain joins TRBV6-2 or TRBV6-3 to TRBJ1-4; weak D call: TRBD1 (6 bases). There are 12 residues in the CDR3. The V gene lost 4 bases and the J gene lost 11 bases, with 11 bases spanning the gap. Looked up from germline, CDR1 is MNHEY and CDR2 is SVGEGT.

This clonotype was detected only a few times. The chain combines TRBV9 with TRBJ2-5; tentatively, D is TRBD2 (5 bases). Germline V gives CDR1 SGDLS, CDR2 YYNGEE. V lost 2 bases and J lost 3, with 11 bases in between. The CDR3 is 14 residues long. The CDR3, as DNA: TGTGCCAGCAGCGTTAGAGGACTGGAAGAGACCCAGTACTTC. It translates to CASSVRGLEETQYF.

V usage is TRBV5-1 and J usage is TRBJ2-1; D is uncertain. In germline, CDR1 is SGHRS, CDR2 YFSETQ. This CDR3 is built from 15 residues. The V and J ends lost 1 base and 5 bases respectively, with 13 bases between them. In DNA form, the CDR3 reads TGCGCCAGCAGCTTGTGGGGTGAACGCGACAATGAGCAGTTCTTC. Residues: CASSLWGERDNEQFF.

V is TRBV14 and J is TRBJ2-7; either TRBD1 or TRBD2 may supply D (5 bases each). V was clipped by 3 bases and J by 3 bases, with 9 bases between them. Germline V gene data show CDR1 as SGHDN and CDR2 as FVKESK. The CDR3 has 13 residues. The DNA for the CDR3 is TGTGCCAGCAGCCAGGGGGTAGGCTACGAGCAGTACTTC. Protein: CASSQGVGYEQYF.

This clonotype was detected only a few times. CDR3: CASSLVLAGAYNEQFF. Written as DNA, the CDR3 is TGCGCCAGCAGCCTCGTCCTAGCGGGAGCCTACAATGAGCAGTTCTTC. The chain couples TRBV4-3 to TRBJ2-1; 10 bases are a match to TRBD2. Germline V gives CDR1 LGHNA, CDR2 YSLEER. The CDR3 runs to 16 residues. The V segment lost 4 bases and the J segment 2 bases; nucleotides outside the gene matches: 5.

The chain links TRBV28 to TRBJ2-1; D remains unclear. The V gene lost 2 bases and the J gene lost 6 bases, with 8 bases spanning the gap. This CDR3 is 13 amino acids long. The V gene's germline CDR1 is MDHEN and CDR2 SYDVKM. CDR3 in amino acids: CASSLGGPNEQFF. The CDR3 DNA sequence: TGTGCCAGCAGTTTAGGCGGCCCCAATGAGCAGTTCTTC.

A few counts support this clonotype. This chain joins TRBV7-2 and TRBJ2-7; D is unresolved. CDR1 and CDR2 from the germline V gene are SGHTA and FQGNSA. The ends were cut back, 4 bases at V and 2 bases at J, with 15 bases in the middle. The CDR3 length is 15 residues. The CDR3 sequence is CASSSGRTPTYEQYF. DNA of the CDR3: TGTGCCAGCAGCTCAGGAAGAACCCCTACCTACGAGCAGTACTTC.